These T cell receptor beta chains were read from a single sample in a study of blood T cell repertoires in COVID-19. The repertoire was sequenced with immunoSEQ multiplex PCR; TCRdb's copy has only in-frame clones and lacks some. The sample shows approximately 100,000 clones, over 70% of them seen only once. The source material was peripheral blood. All receptors come from a human donor in a cohort sampled during active or convalescent COVID-19. CDR3s include the opening cysteine and the closing phenylalanine or tryptophan. D genes are given only for firm matches. Clone size is not always given. Where it is, it says once, few, many or a class for expanded clones.

size: once; J: TRBJ1-1; V: TRBV18; D: NA; CDR3: CASSWTGMNTEAFF; DNA: TGTGCCAGCTCCTGGACGGGAATGAACACTGAAGCTTTCTTT
size: NA; J: TRBJ2-3; V: TRBV6-5; D: TRBD1; CDR3: CASSPQGGTDTQYF; DNA: TGTGCCAGCAGTCCACAGGGGGGCACAGATACGCAGTATTTT
size: NA; J: TRBJ2-5; V: TRBV3-1/TRBV3-2; D: TRBD2; CDR3: CASSPGLAGGETQYF; DNA: TGTGCCAGCAGCCCGGGACTAGCGGGGGGCGAGACCCAGTACTTC
size: NA; J: TRBJ1-3; V: TRBV7-9; D: TRBD1; CDR3: CASSPTRDRGPGNTIYF; DNA: TGTGCCAGCAGCCCAACCCGGGACAGGGGGCCTGGAAACACCATATATTTT
size: few; J: TRBJ2-2; V: TRBV3-1/TRBV3-2; D: TRBD2; CDR3: CASSYGLANTGELFF; DNA: TGTGCCAGCAGTTATGGACTAGCAAACACCGGGGAGCTGTTTTTT
size: NA; J: TRBJ2-1; V: TRBV9; D: NA; CDR3: CASSVAGGGYNEQFF; DNA: TGTGCCAGCAGCGTCGCTGGGGGAGGATACAATGAGCAGTTCTTC
size: NA; J: TRBJ2-3; V: TRBV21-1; D: NA; CDR3: CASSSQLRTGNTDTQYF; DNA: TGTGCCAGCAGCAGCCAACTCCGGACAGGCAACACAGATACGCAGTATTTT
size: NA; J: TRBJ1-6; V: TRBV7-2; D: NA; CDR3: CASSLEVQANSPLHF; DNA: TGTGCCAGCAGCTTAGAGGTCCAGGCAAATTCACCCCTCCACTTT
size: NA; J: TRBJ2-2; V: TRBV27; D: TRBD2; CDR3: CASRLAGVPNTGELFF; DNA: TGTGCCAGCCGGCTAGCGGGGGTCCCGAACACCGGGGAGCTGTTTTTT
size: NA; J: TRBJ1-6; V: TRBV6-5; D: NA; CDR3: CASSYSYGGSSPLHF; DNA: TGTGCCAGCAGTTACTCGTACGGGGGTTCCTCACCCCTCCACTTT
size: NA; J: TRBJ1-5; V: TRBV6-6; D: TRBD1; CDR3: CASSPGQGGNQPQHF; DNA: TGTGCCAGCAGCCCGGGACAGGGAGGCAATCAGCCCCAGCATTTT
size: NA; J: TRBJ2-7; V: TRBV2; D: NA; CDR3: CASSHRIQGGDYEQYF; DNA: TGTGCCAGCAGTCATAGGATACAGGGAGGGGACTACGAGCAGTACTTC
size: NA; J: TRBJ2-2; V: TRBV5-1; D: TRBD1; CDR3: CASSLAQTGSGELFF; DNA: TGCGCCAGCAGCTTGGCACAGACAGGGTCCGGGGAGCTGTTTTTT
size: once; J: TRBJ2-7; V: TRBV7-2; D: NA; CDR3: CASRLGGTLTYEQYF; DNA: TGTGCCAGCAGGCTAGGTGGGACACTTACCTACGAGCAGTACTTC
size: NA; J: TRBJ1-2; V: TRBV4-3; D: NA; CDR3: CASSQEATAQFGGYTF; DNA: TGCGCCAGCAGCCAAGAAGCGACAGCCCAGTTCGGAGGCTACACCTTC
size: NA; J: TRBJ2-7; V: TRBV5-6; D: TRBD2; CDR3: CASSSGGGGPNYEQYF; DNA: TGTGCCAGCAGCTCGGGCGGCGGGGGGCCCAACTACGAGCAGTACTTC
size: NA; J: TRBJ2-1; V: TRBV24-1; D: TRBD1; CDR3: CATSELGTGGRYNEQFF; DNA: TGTGCCACCAGTGAACTCGGGACAGGGGGCCGTTACAATGAGCAGTTCTTC
size: NA; J: TRBJ1-1; V: TRBV13; D: TRBD1; CDR3: CASSLGQGGRLGTEAFF; DNA: TGTGCCAGCAGCTTAGGACAGGGGGGACGGCTTGGTACTGAAGCTTTCTTT
size: NA; J: TRBJ2-4; V: TRBV2; D: NA; CDR3: CASSEPVTGPYNIQYF; DNA: TGTGCCAGCAGTGAACCGGTTACAGGGCCCTATAACATTCAGTACTTC
size: NA; J: TRBJ1-2; V: TRBV5-4; D: NA; CDR3: CASSLAQGRGGYTF; DNA: TGTGCCAGCAGCTTGGCCCAGGGGCGAGGTGGCTACACCTTC
size: NA; J: TRBJ1-5; V: TRBV29-1; D: NA; CDR3: CSVAVSNQPQHF; DNA: TGCAGCGTTGCAGTTAGCAATCAGCCCCAGCATTTT
size: once; J: TRBJ1-1; V: TRBV7-2; D: TRBD1; CDR3: CASSSRTGAYTEAFF; DNA: TGTGCCAGCAGCTCGAGGACAGGGGCTTACACTGAAGCTTTCTTT